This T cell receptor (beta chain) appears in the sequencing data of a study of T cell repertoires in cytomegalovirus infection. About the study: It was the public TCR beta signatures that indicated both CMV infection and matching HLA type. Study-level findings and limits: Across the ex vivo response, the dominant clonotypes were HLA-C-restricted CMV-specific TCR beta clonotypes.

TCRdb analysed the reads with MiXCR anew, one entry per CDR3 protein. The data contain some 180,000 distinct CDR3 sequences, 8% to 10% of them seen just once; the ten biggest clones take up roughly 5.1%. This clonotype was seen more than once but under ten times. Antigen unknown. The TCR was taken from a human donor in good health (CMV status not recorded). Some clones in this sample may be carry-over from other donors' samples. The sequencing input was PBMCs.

CDR3 protein: CASSPPGRAYEQYF. DNA for the CDR3: TGTGCCAGCAGTCCCCCAGGTCGCGCCTACGAGCAGTACTTC. The gene calls are TRBV28 and TRBJ2-7; D not certain. Germline V CDR1 and CDR2: MDHEN, SYDVKM. The CDR3 is made up of 14 amino acids. The V and J ends lost 5 bases and 2 bases respectively, with 13 bases between them.